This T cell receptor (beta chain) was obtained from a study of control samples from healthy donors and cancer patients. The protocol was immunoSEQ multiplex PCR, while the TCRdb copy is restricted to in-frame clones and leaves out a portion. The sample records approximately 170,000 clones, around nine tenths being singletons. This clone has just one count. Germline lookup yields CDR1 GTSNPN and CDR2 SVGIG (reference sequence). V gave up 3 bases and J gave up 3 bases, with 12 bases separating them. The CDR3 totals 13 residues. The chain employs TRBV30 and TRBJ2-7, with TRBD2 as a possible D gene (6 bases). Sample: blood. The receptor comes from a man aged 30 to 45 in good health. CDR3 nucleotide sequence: TGTGCCTGGAGGGGGGGAATTTTCTACGAGCAGTACTTC. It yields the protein CAWRGGIFYEQYF. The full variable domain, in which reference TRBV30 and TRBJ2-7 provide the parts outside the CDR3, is SQTIHQWPATLVQPVGSPLSLECTVEGTSNPNLYWYRQAAGRGLQLLFYSVGIGQISSEVPQNLSASRPQDRQFILSSKKLLLSDSGFYLCAWRGGIFYEQYFGPGTRLTVT.